Below, 14 T cell receptor beta chains from the same sample are listed, as sequenced in a study of blood T cell repertoires in COVID-19 (dated by TCRdb to the early 2020s). Libraries came from the immunoSEQ multiplex PCR assay. The source is immuneACCESS, and TCRdb retained only in-frame sequences with V and J called. Part of the clones is not carried over; for the studies checked, unresolved V genes explain less than half of this, and the remainder is unexplained. The sample table records more than 150,000 clones; around 86% of these occur just once. The top ten clones comprise about 8.2% of the sample. The sample comprised peripheral blood. The source of these receptors is a man in his sixties with acute or convalescent COVID-19.

The V call is TRBV27, the J call TRBJ2-7; 7 bases agree with TRBD1. The germline V gene encodes CDR1 MNHEY and CDR2 SMNVEV (reference sequence). The junction had 10 bases not matched to a gene; V was cut back by 4 bases and J by 4 bases. The CDR3 is 15 residues long. Here the CDR3 reads CASSSSRRDRYEQYF. CDR3 DNA: TGTGCCAGCAGTTCAAGCCGCCGGGACAGATACGAGCAGTACTTC.

V gene TRBV5-5 combines with J gene TRBJ2-7; tentatively, D is TRBD1 (7 bases). There are 14 residues in the CDR3. The germline V and J ends were trimmed by 0 bases and 5 bases, with 12 bases remaining between them. Germline assignment: CDR1 SGHKS and CDR2 YYEKEE (reference sequence). This CDR3 reads CASSLAGGSHEQYF. The CDR3 DNA sequence: TGTGCCAGCAGCTTGGCAGGGGGGAGCCACGAGCAGTACTTC. Complete variable domain (other parts from reference TRBV5-5 and TRBJ2-7): DAGVTQSPTHLIKTRGQQVTLRCSPISGHKSVSWYQQVLGQGPQFIFQYYEKEERGRGNFPDRFSARQFPNYSSELNVNALLLGDSALYLCASSLAGGSHEQYFGPGTRLTVT.

The rearrangement joins TRBV15 to TRBJ2-1; unclear D gene. The length of the CDR3 is 15 residues. The germline gives CDR1 LNHNV, CDR2 YYDKDF (reference sequence). V lost 1 base to trimming and J lost 0 bases, with 7 bases between them. The CDR3 spells CATSRVPSSYNEQFF. CDR3 DNA: TGTGCCACCAGCAGAGTCCCTAGCTCCTACAATGAGCAGTTCTTC.

The CDR3 bases are TGCGCCAGCAGCTTGGGACAGTTCTCTGGAAACACCATATATTTT. Translation gives CASSLGQFSGNTIYF. The rearrangement joins TRBV5-1 to TRBJ1-3, with a weak D call TRBD1 (5 bases). The ends were cut back, 0 bases at V and 0 bases at J, with 7 bases in the middle. The CDR3 extends over 15 amino acids. From germline, CDR1 is SGHRS and CDR2 YFSETQ.

The chain carries TRBV28 and TRBJ1-3; TRBD1 might be the D (6 bases). Germline loops: CDR1 MDHEN, CDR2 SYDVKM. Trimming shortened V by 2 bases and J by 0 bases, and 11 bases separated the two germline ends. The CDR3 is 16 amino acids. The CDR3 sequence: CASSLGDITSGNTIYF. In DNA, the CDR3 is TGTGCCAGCAGTTTAGGGGACATTACCTCTGGAAACACCATATATTTT. The variable domain in full, with the rest retrieved from reference TRBV28 and TRBJ1-3, is DVKVTQSSRYLVKRTGEKVFLECVQDMDHENMFWYRQDPGLGLRLIYFSYDVKMKEKGDIPEGYSVSREKKERFSLILESASTNQTSMYLCASSLGDITSGNTIYFGEGSWLTVV.

The chain has TRBV6-5 and TRBJ1-5, with 9 bases aligning to TRBD1. This CDR3 region has 15 residues. Germline lookup yields CDR1 MNHEY and CDR2 SVGAGI. J gave up 9 bases and V 4 bases, and 10 bases lay outside the gene matches. CDR3 bases: TGTGCCAGCAGTTGGGCAGGACAGGGGATTGGGCCCCAGCATTTT. As protein: CASSWAGQGIGPQHF.

This clone is a singleton in its sample. CDR3 DNA sequence: TGTGCCAGTAGTCAAACCCGGGACAGCGAGCAGTTCTTC. Encoded protein: CASSQTRDSEQFF. The chain combines TRBV19 with TRBJ2-1; 7 nucleotides line up with TRBD1. This CDR3 comprises 13 residues. CDR1 LNHDA and CDR2 SQIVND come from the germline V gene (reference sequence). The V segment lost 5 bases and the J segment 10 bases; nucleotides outside the gene matches: 8.

The chain combines TRBV24-1 with TRBJ2-3; TRBD2 is a possible D gene (6 bases). Germline loops: CDR1 KGHDR, CDR2 SFDVKD. V was clipped by 4 bases and J by 4 bases, with 11 bases between them. This CDR3 has 14 amino acids. The DNA for the CDR3 is TGTGCCACCAGTGACCCTGGAGGGCCAGATACGCAGTATTTT. This encodes CATSDPGGPDTQYF.

The chain employs TRBV30 and TRBJ1-1; TRBD1 matches 7 bases. The germline gives CDR1 GTSNPN, CDR2 SVGIG (reference sequence). This CDR3 region has 12 residues. The V and J ends lost 3 bases and 3 bases, in that order; junction bases with no gene match: 1. The CDR3 DNA sequence: TGTGCCTGGAGCAGGGGGGACACTGAAGCTTTCTTT. It codes for CAWSRGDTEAFF.

The chain employs TRBV28 and TRBJ1-1; 7 bases agree with TRBD1. Germline-derived CDR1 and CDR2 are MDHEN and SYDVKM. V dropped 2 bases and J dropped 0; count of bases not matched to a gene: 0. The CDR3 runs 14 residues. The CDR3 sequence: CASSLQGVNTEAFF. The CDR3 region has the DNA TGTGCCAGCAGTTTACAGGGGGTGAACACTGAAGCTTTCTTT.

The chain carries TRBV28 and TRBJ1-5, with 8 positions matching TRBD1. With V trimmed by 7 bases and J by 0 bases, 8 bases remained unmatched. The V gene's germline CDR1 is MDHEN and CDR2 SYDVKM. The CDR3 is 16 residues long. CDR3 DNA: TGTGCCAGCAAAGGGACAGGACCTTATAGCAATCAGCCCCAGCATTTT. Translated, it gives CASKGTGPYSNQPQHF.

This rearrangement joins TRBV3-1 (or the pseudogene TRBV3-2) to TRBJ2-5; possible D gene TRBD1, 5 bases. V was pared by 4 bases and J by 0 bases, with 9 bases between. This CDR3 region has 14 residues. Germline CDR1 reads LGHDT; CDR2 reads YNNKEL (reference sequence). The chain's CDR3 is CASSLAGNQETQYF. CDR3 nucleotides: TGTGCCAGCAGCCTAGCAGGGAACCAAGAGACCCAGTACTTC.

This rearrangement joins TRBV15 to TRBJ2-5; 9 nucleotides align to TRBD2. V shed 7 bases and J 2 bases; nucleotides not matched to a gene: 2. In germline, CDR1 is LNHNV, CDR2 YYDKDF (reference sequence). The CDR3 runs to 13 residues. The CDR3 loop reads CATTLAGQETQYF. As DNA, the CDR3 is TGTGCCACCACGCTAGCGGGGCAAGAGACCCAGTACTTC.

This sequence joins TRBV7-9 and TRBJ1-4, with D hard to call. Between the trimmed V and J ends, which lost 5 bases and 4 bases, there was a span of 8 bases. CDR3 size: 13 residues. Germline-derived CDR1 and CDR2 are SEHNR and FQNEAQ (reference sequence). The CDR3 DNA is TGTGCCAGCAGCCTTGAGATTAATGAAAAACTGTTTTTT. Residues: CASSLEINEKLFF. Looking up the rest from reference TRBV7-9 and TRBJ1-4 gives the full variable domain: DTGVSQNPRHKITKRGQNVTFRCDPISEHNRLYWYRQTLGQGPEFLTYFQNEAQLEKSRLLSDRFSAERPKGSFSTLEIQRTEQGDSAMYLCASSLEINEKLFFGSGTQLSVL.